This T cell receptor (beta chain) stems from a study of vaccination effects on CD4 cells after COVID-19. Study-wide findings and caveats: Healthy vaccinees had only 1 of 255 vaccine-induced clones cross-react with common cold coronaviruses. Pronounced clonal contraction occurred in clones induced by infection and by vaccine late after vaccination.

Before any sequencing was done, the ViraFEST assay used viral peptide pools to expand antigen-specific CD4+ T cells. A 10-day culture period preceded the isolation of CD4+ T cells. Having tested negative for nucleocapsid antibodies, the vaccine recipients showed no prior SARS-CoV-2 infection. IL-2 at around 9.8 IU/ml and peptides at around 10 ug/ml were added to cultured PBMC, about 1.8 million per well. The table came from immunoSEQ multiplex PCR; TCRdb's copy has only in-frame clones and leaves some out. Of tens of thousands of clones in the sample, around 81% are singletons; the top ten hold about 2.4%. Of note for this clone: Its cognate antigen is unknown.

The J segment lost 7 bases and the V segment lost 4 bases, leaving 16 bases of the junction unmatched. Per the germline V gene, CDR1 is SGHRS and CDR2 is YFSETQ. The length of the CDR3 is 17 residues. This specimen was CD4+ T cells from PBMCs cultured with HCoV-229E spike peptides, taken before COVID-19 vaccination. The clonotype originates from a human donor who received a COVID-19 vaccine. The chain has TRBV5-1 and TRBJ1-4, with TRBD1 identical over 7 bases. The CDR3 sequence is CASSRTTGRGHGEKLFF. CDR3 in DNA: TGCGCCAGCAGCCGGACCACTGGGAGGGGGCACGGTGAAAAACTGTTTTTT. The whole variable domain, filled in from reference TRBV5-1 and TRBJ1-4, reads KAGVTQTPRYLIKTRGQQVTLSCSPISGHRSVSWYQQTPGQGLQFLFEYFSETQRNKGNFPGRFSGRQFSNSRSEMNVSTLELGDSALYLCASSRTTGRGHGEKLFFGSGTQLSVL.